A selection of T cell receptor beta chains follows, all from one sample in a study of a mutant IDH1 vaccine in newly diagnosed glioma. Their target antigens are unknown. Assay used: immunoSEQ multiplex PCR; TCRdb lists only in-frame clones, some missing. The table has approximately 30,000 clones, around 80% seen once; the top ten hold under 20%. The sample in question was PBMCs, obtained from a glioma patient whose treatment included an IDH1 peptide vaccine. The receptors stem from a woman in her 30s with glioma. Each CDR3 is given with its conserved first and last residue. The order of the fields is D gene, J gene, clone size, V gene, CDR3 DNA, CDR3 protein. D genes are given only for firm matches. Expanded clones are given a class, and other clones once, few, many or no size at all.

. | TRBJ2-5 | . | TRBV5-1 | TGCGCCAGCAGCCAAACGACAGGCCACCAAGAGACCCAGTACTTC | CASSQTTGHQETQYF
. | TRBJ1-1 | . | TRBV10-1 | TGCGCCAGCAGTGCTGAAGCTTTCTTT | CASSAEAFF
. | TRBJ2-3 | . | TRBV5-1 | TGCGCCAGCAGCTTGGCCGTAGATACGCAGTATTTT | CASSLAVDTQYF
. | TRBJ1-2 | . | TRBV5-1 | TGCGCCAGCAGCTTGGTGGCAGGGACCTATGGCTACACCTTC | CASSLVAGTYGYTF
TRBD1 | TRBJ1-2 | . | TRBV6-5 | TGTGCCAGCAGTTACAAGGGACAGGGGCGACCCTATGGCTACACCTTC | CASSYKGQGRPYGYTF
. | TRBJ1-1 | . | TRBV10-3 | TGTGCCATCAGTGAATGGGGGTCCACTGAAGCTTTCTTT | CAISEWGSTEAFF
. | TRBJ2-7 | . | TRBV2 | TGTGCCAGCGTCATACAGGGAGGGTACGAGCAGTACTTC | CASVIQGGYEQYF
. | TRBJ2-3 | . | TRBV15 | TGTGCCACCAGCAGGGGGAGCCCCCCAGATACGCAGTATTTT | CATSRGSPPDTQYF
. | TRBJ1-1 | . | TRBV7-9 | TGTGCCAGCAGCTTAGTGGGGGCTGAAGCTTTCTTT | CASSLVGAEAFF
TRBD1 | TRBJ2-6 | . | TRBV5-4 | TGTGCCAGCAGCTTTAGGACAGGCTCCTCTGGGGCCAACGTCCTGACTTTC | CASSFRTGSSGANVLTF
TRBD1 | TRBJ1-2 | . | TRBV6-1 | TGTGCCAGCAGTGCCCAGGGGGCGCTTAGGGAGGGCTATGGCTACACCTTC | CASSAQGALREGYGYTF
. | TRBJ1-2 | . | TRBV4-1 | TGCGCCAGCAGCCAAGGAGCAGGGGCCTCGGGCTACACCTTC | CASSQGAGASGYTF
. | TRBJ2-1 | once | TRBV4-2 | TGTGCCAGCAGCCAAGGCAGGACAGCCTTATACAATGAGCAGTTCTTC | CASSQGRTALYNEQFF
. | TRBJ2-1 | . | TRBV4-1 | TGCGCCAGCAGCCAAGGCGGGACGCGAGCCTACAATGAGCAGTTCTTC | CASSQGGTRAYNEQFF
. | TRBJ1-1 | . | TRBV5-5 | TGTGCCAGCAGCATCGTGCACACTGAAGCTTTCTTT | CASSIVHTEAFF
. | TRBJ1-1 | . | TRBV4-1 | TGCGCCAGCAGCCAAGAGCGGGAGACAGGAGGTCTGAACACTGAAGCTTTCTTT | CASSQERETGGLNTEAFF
. | TRBJ2-3 | . | TRBV10-3 | TGTGCCATCAGTGAAGTAATAGGGAAAGATACGCAGTATTTT | CAISEVIGKDTQYF
. | TRBJ2-1 | few | TRBV4-1 | TGCGCCAGCAGCCCTACTAACAATGAGCAGTTCTTC | CASSPTNNEQFF
. | TRBJ2-5 | . | TRBV4-1 | TGCGCCAGCAGCCAAACCGTACGGGGCGAGACCCAGTACTTC | CASSQTVRGETQYF
. | TRBJ2-6 | . | TRBV5-4 | TGTGCCAGCAGCTTGGGTGGCCGGCCTGGGGCCAACGTCCTGACTTTC | CASSLGGRPGANVLTF
. | TRBJ1-3 | . | TRBV7-2 | TGTGCCAGCAGCTTACCGCCGACAGGAGCCGGAAACACCATATATTTT | CASSLPPTGAGNTIYF
TRBD2 | TRBJ2-7 | . | TRBV2 | TGTGCCAGCAGTGAATTCCCTAGCGGGGGTGCCTACGAGCAGTACTTC | CASSEFPSGGAYEQYF
. | TRBJ1-2 | . | TRBV29-1 | TGCAGCGTTGTCAGGGGTAACTATGGCTACACCTTC | CSVVRGNYGYTF
TRBD1 | TRBJ2-7 | . | TRBV5-1 | TGCGCCAGCGGGACAGGGGTGGTATACGAGCAGTACTTC | CASGTGVVYEQYF
. | TRBJ1-1 | . | TRBV4-1 | TGCGCCAGCAGCCAAAGGGACTTGGGAAACACTGAAGCTTTCTTT | CASSQRDLGNTEAFF
TRBD2 | TRBJ2-3 | . | TRBV4-1 | TGCGCCAGCAGCCAAGATCAGCGGGGAGGGGATACGCAGTATTTT | CASSQDQRGGDTQYF
TRBD1 | TRBJ1-1 | once | TRBV30 | TGTGCCTTTGACAGGGGGCTTTACACTGAAGCTTTCTTT | CAFDRGLYTEAFF
TRBD1 | TRBJ2-6 | once | TRBV7-9 | TGTGCCAGCAGCTCCGGGACAGGGGGCGTAGGGGCCAACGTCCTGACTTTC | CASSSGTGGVGANVLTF
. | TRBJ2-6 | . | TRBV29-1 | TGCAGCGCTCCTGCGACAGCTGGGGCCAACGTCCTGACTTTC | CSAPATAGANVLTF
TRBD1 | TRBJ2-7 | . | TRBV7-9 | TGTGCCAGCAACGTAGGGGGCTCATCCTACGAGCAGTACTTC | CASNVGGSSYEQYF
TRBD1 | TRBJ1-2 | once | TRBV5-1 | TGCGCCAGCAAGATGACAGGGGACAACTATGGCTACACCTTC | CASKMTGDNYGYTF
. | TRBJ2-6 | . | TRBV4-3 | TGCGCCAGCAGCCAACTTACTAACTCTGGGGCCAACGTCCTGACTTTC | CASSQLTNSGANVLTF
. | TRBJ1-6 | . | TRBV6-1 | TGTGCCAGCAGTGAGGGGAACAATTCACCCCTCCACTTT | CASSEGNNSPLHF
TRBD1 | TRBJ1-5 | few | TRBV2 | TGTGCCAGCAGTGGGACAGGCTATCAGCCCCAGCATTTT | CASSGTGYQPQHF
. | TRBJ2-7 | once | TRBV27 | TGTGCCAGCAGTACCCATAGAGACTACGAGCAGTACTTC | CASSTHRDYEQYF
TRBD1 | TRBJ2-7 | . | TRBV7-8 | TGTGCCAGCAAGGACAGGAGGTCCTACGAGCAGTACTTC | CASKDRRSYEQYF
. | TRBJ1-3 | . | TRBV30 | TGTGCCTGGAGCCTCTCTGGAAACACCATATATTTT | CAWSLSGNTIYF
TRBD1 | TRBJ2-2 | . | TRBV5-1 | TGCGCCAGCAGCCCCAGGGGGCTGGACACCGGGGAGCTGTTTTTT | CASSPRGLDTGELFF
. | TRBJ2-6 | . | TRBV6-6 | TGTGCCAGCAGTTACCAGGGGCTGGGGGCCAACGTCCTGACTTTC | CASSYQGLGANVLTF
. | TRBJ2-3 | . | TRBV5-1 | TGCGCCAGCAGCTCCATAGGGCGGACAGATACGCAGTATTTT | CASSSIGRTDTQYF
TRBD1 | TRBJ1-5 | . | TRBV13 | TGTGCCAGCAGCTCCAGACAGGGGGCTAGGGATAGCAATCAGCCCCAGCATTTT | CASSSRQGARDSNQPQHF
. | TRBJ2-2 | . | TRBV9 | TGTGCCAGCAGCGTGGGGACTTTTAACACCGGGGAGCTGTTTTTT | CASSVGTFNTGELFF
TRBD1 | TRBJ1-5 | . | TRBV27 | TGTGCCAGCAGTCCGGACAGGGCCGCAAGCAATCAGCCCCAGCATTTT | CASSPDRAASNQPQHF
TRBD2 | TRBJ2-7 | once | TRBV4-1 | TGCGCCAGCAGCCAGAAACTAGCGGGAGTTGACTACGAGCAGTACTTC | CASSQKLAGVDYEQYF
. | TRBJ1-1 | few | TRBV18 | TGTGCCAGCTCACCACCGCTCTTCCCTGAAGCTTTCTTT | CASSPPLFPEAFF
. | TRBJ1-2 | . | TRBV27 | TGTGCCAGCAGTCCACAAGGGGAAAACTATGGCTACACCTTC | CASSPQGENYGYTF
. | TRBJ2-7 | . | TRBV7-2 | TGTGCCAGCAGCTTAGGGGCAGGCTACGAGCAGTACTTC | CASSLGAGYEQYF
. | TRBJ2-7 | . | TRBV7-8 | TGTGCCAGCAGCTTAGCGCACGGGGGCTACGAGCAGTACTTC | CASSLAHGGYEQYF
TRBD1 | TRBJ2-2 | once | TRBV27 | TGTGCCAGCAGTGCCCAGGGGGCTCGAAGAACCGGGGAGCTGTTTTTT | CASSAQGARRTGELFF
. | TRBJ1-6 | . | TRBV6-5 | TGTGCCAGCAGTTTGGGGGGCCGGTCACCCCTCCACTTT | CASSLGGRSPLHF
. | TRBJ2-4 | once | TRBV2 | TGTGCCAGCAGTGAAGGGGGAGCGGTGGGAAACATTCAGTACTTC | CASSEGGAVGNIQYF
TRBD1 | TRBJ1-4 | . | TRBV19 | TGTGCCAGTAGTCCGCGCCGGTTCAGGGGGGAAGAAAAACTGTTTTTT | CASSPRRFRGEEKLFF